Shown below are 24 T cell receptor beta chains from a single sample sequenced in a study of shared clonotypes between healthy human individuals. The method was immunoSEQ multiplex PCR; TCRdb's version includes in-frame clones alone and lacks a portion of them. The table lists fewer than 1.6 million clones, approximately 98.5% of them singletons, with approximately 0.4% in the top ten. The sample taken for sequencing was naive CD4+ T cells sorted from blood. Regarding subset: CD45RA+ positively selected. These receptors all stem from a man aged 25-45 years in good health.

This sequence joins TRBV5-4 and TRBJ2-7, with D possibly TRBD2 on 5 matching bases. Between the trimmed V and J ends, which lost 0 bases and 4 bases, there was a span of 14 bases. The CDR3 consists of 15 residues. Germline CDR1 is SGHNT and CDR2 is YYREEE (reference sequence). The DNA of the CDR3 is TGTGCCAGCAGCTTGGAGCCTAGCAGTAAATACGAGCAGTACTTC. Protein: CASSLEPSSKYEQYF.

The chain employs TRBV30 and TRBJ1-2; D remains unclear. The V gene lost 0 bases and the J gene lost 0 bases, with 8 bases spanning the gap. Germline CDR1 and CDR2: GTSNPN and SVGIG (reference sequence). There are 14 residues in the CDR3. The CDR3 DNA sequence: TGTGCCTGGAGTGTAAAGGGTACTAACTATGGCTACACCTTC. It is translated as CAWSVKGTNYGYTF.

The chain is built from TRBV11-3 and TRBJ2-3; 8 bases are shared with TRBD2. The CDR3 runs 15 residues. The V gene end was trimmed by 1 base and the J gene end by 4 bases; junction bases not matched to a gene: 4. CDR1 is SGHNT and CDR2 is YENEEA in the germline V gene. The CDR3 coding sequence is TGTGCCAGCAGCTTAGGTGGCGGGAGGCCAGATACGCAGTATTTT. Its translation: CASSLGGGRPDTQYF.

V usage is TRBV5-1 and J usage is TRBJ2-1, with D tentatively TRBD1 (5 bases). The germline V and J ends were trimmed by 0 bases and 3 bases, with 16 bases remaining between them. The CDR3 has 17 amino acids. Germline CDR1 is SGHRS and CDR2 is YFSETQ. The DNA for the CDR3 is TGCGCCAGCAGCTTGGCTGCGGTTTGGGGCTACTACAATGAGCAGTTCTTC. Protein: CASSLAAVWGYYNEQFF. Full variable domain (missing parts from reference TRBV5-1 and TRBJ2-1): KAGVTQTPRYLIKTRGQQVTLSCSPISGHRSVSWYQQTPGQGLQFLFEYFSETQRNKGNFPGRFSGRQFSNSRSEMNVSTLELGDSALYLCASSLAAVWGYYNEQFFGPGTRLTVL.

The chain employs TRBV4-2 and TRBJ1-1; 7 bases agree with TRBD1. This CDR3 is 17 amino acids long. The germline V gene encodes CDR1 LGHNA and CDR2 YNFKEQ. V trimming: 1 base; J trimming: 11 bases; junction bases outside the gene matches: 19. As DNA, the CDR3 is TGTGCCAGCAGCCAAGGACAGGGTGGCTTCTTCGGCAAACGGGCTTTCTTT. The encoded protein is CASSQGQGGFFGKRAFF.

The rearrangement joins TRBV5-1 to TRBJ1-1, with D maybe TRBD1 (6 bases). Trimming shortened V by 0 bases and J by 3 bases, and 24 bases separated the two germline ends. The CDR3 runs to 19 residues. Per germline, CDR1 SGHRS and CDR2 YFSETQ. CDR3 region: CASSLALRQALGRYTEAFF. As DNA, the CDR3 is TGCGCCAGCAGCTTGGCCTTAAGACAGGCTCTTGGTCGGTACACTGAAGCTTTCTTT.

The chain combines TRBV11-3 with TRBJ2-1, with TRBD2 as a possible D gene (5 bases). The CDR3 has 13 amino acids. The V and J ends lost 5 bases and 10 bases respectively, with 15 bases between them. CDR1 is SGHNT and CDR2 is YENEEA in the germline V gene. This CDR3 is CASSPREGGEQFF. The CDR3 DNA sequence: TGTGCCAGCAGCCCCCGCGAGGGTGGCGAGCAGTTCTTC.

This clone was observed once. CDR3 amino acids: CASSLALSGGGTEAFF. CDR3 nucleotide sequence: TGTGCCAGCAGCTTAGCGCTGTCAGGGGGAGGTACTGAAGCTTTCTTT. This chain connects TRBV7-8 to TRBJ1-1, with TRBD1 identical over 7 bases. In germline, CDR1 is SGHVS, CDR2 FQNEAQ. After removal of 0 bases from V and 5 bases from J, the junction contained 9 bases not matched to a gene. This CDR3 region has 16 residues.

Note on this clone: The junction and the germline gene differ at one end; a read error may be behind it. The J gene is TRBJ1-1, the V gene TRBV7-9; D remains unclear. The CDR3 covers 14 residues. The germline V gene has CDR1 SEHNR and CDR2 FQNEAQ (reference sequence). The DNA for the CDR3 is TGTGCCAGCAGCCTAGCCCATTCGGGCACTGAAGCTTTCTTT. It specifies CASSLAHSGTEAFF.

This chain uses TRBV27 with TRBJ2-5; the D gene is possibly TRBD1 (6 bases). V was pared by 6 bases and J by 4 bases, with 15 bases between. Per the germline V gene, CDR1 is MNHEY and CDR2 is SMNVEV (reference sequence). This CDR3 region has 14 residues. The CDR3 bases are TGTGCCAGCAGGGGGGCAGGATTGGGAGAGACCCAGTACTTC. This codes for CASRGAGLGETQYF.

The chain employs TRBV11-3 and TRBJ1-1; TRBD1 matches at 9 bases. Losses at the gene ends were 5 bases for V and 4 bases for J; bases not matched to a gene: 8. Germline loops: CDR1 SGHNT, CDR2 YENEEA. This CDR3 spans 15 amino acids. The CDR3 here is CASSRGTGLSTEAFF. CDR3 bases: TGTGCCAGCAGCCGAGGGACAGGGTTGAGCACTGAAGCTTTCTTT.

This clone was detected once. The genes are TRBV28 and TRBJ2-5; no clear D. This CDR3 is built from 16 residues. Trimming stripped 3 bases from V and 2 bases from J, with 16 bases between. The germline gives CDR1 MDHEN, CDR2 SYDVKM. CDR3 loop: CASSFSQRLAQETQYF. CDR3 nucleotides: TGTGCCAGCAGTTTTTCCCAAAGACTGGCGCAAGAGACCCAGTACTTC.

The chain employs TRBV11-2 and TRBJ1-1; D might be TRBD1 (6 bases). V was pared by 4 bases and J by 1 base, with 7 bases between. The CDR3 runs to 13 residues. CDR1 SGHAT and CDR2 FQNNGV come from the germline V gene. For the CDR3, the DNA is TGTGCCAGCAGCTGGGGACAGAACACTGAAGCTTTCTTT. It codes for CASSWGQNTEAFF. Full variable domain (missing parts from reference TRBV11-2 and TRBJ1-1): EAGVAQSPRYKIIEKRQSVAFWCNPISGHATLYWYQQILGQGPKLLIQFQNNGVVDDSQLPKDRFSAERLKGVDSTLKIQPAKLEDSAVYLCASSWGQNTEAFFGQGTRLTVV.

The rearrangement uses TRBV10-2 and TRBJ2-1; TRBD2 might be the D (7 bases). The ends were cut back, 6 bases at V and 5 bases at J, with 26 bases in the middle. Germline V gene data show CDR1 as WSHSY and CDR2 as SAAADI. The CDR3 has 18 residues. Here the CDR3 DNA reads TGCGCCAGCAGGGACCTTAGGGGGGGGATACGGCCAGACAATGAGCAGTTCTTC. Translated: CASRDLRGGIRPDNEQFF.

The rearrangement joins TRBV19 to TRBJ1-5; 7 bases are a match to TRBD1. CDR1 and CDR2 (germline): LNHDA, SQIVND (reference sequence). The CDR3 loop spans 16 amino acids. V lost 4 bases and J lost 2; bases outside the gene matches: 8. The CDR3 DNA sequence: TGTGCCAGTAGTAACAGACAGGGTTCGGGCAATCAGCCCCAGCATTTT. This gives the protein CASSNRQGSGNQPQHF.

The CDR3 nucleotides are TGTGCCAGCAGCTTAGCGCGACTAGCGGGAGAGATAGTCTACAATGAGCAGTTCTTC. This sequence encodes CASSLARLAGEIVYNEQFF. The chain recombines TRBV7-8 with TRBJ2-1, with 12 bases fitting TRBD2. Germline trimming cut 0 bases from V and 3 bases from J; bases unmatched to any gene: 9. The CDR3 consists of 19 residues. The germline V gene has CDR1 SGHVS and CDR2 FQNEAQ.

The chain joins TRBV5-1 to TRBJ2-3; D not certain. CDR1 is SGHRS, CDR2 YFSETQ, per germline. V was trimmed by 0 bases and J by 0 bases, leaving 14 bases between them. This CDR3 is built from 17 residues. Here the CDR3 DNA reads TGCGCCAGCAGCTTGGGGCTCCACGTAGAGAGCACAGATACGCAGTATTTT. Translation: CASSLGLHVESTDTQYF.

The rearrangement uses TRBV2 and TRBJ1-2, with 7 bases identical to TRBD1. The germline V gene encodes CDR1 SNHLY and CDR2 FYNNEI. The ends lost 6 bases at V and 4 bases at J; junction bases unmatched: 8. The CDR3 totals 14 residues. DNA for the CDR3: TGTGCCAGCAGGACACAGGGGTCACTCTATGGCTACACCTTC. The encoded protein is CASRTQGSLYGYTF.

The rearrangement joins TRBV7-6 to TRBJ2-2, with D unclear. Germline V gene lookup returns CDR1 SGHVS and CDR2 FNYEAQ. The CDR3 consists of 11 residues. Trimming pared 5 bases from V and 4 bases from J, leaving 2 bases between. The CDR3 region is CASSSTGELFF. For the CDR3, the DNA is TGTGCCAGCAGCAGCACCGGGGAGCTGTTTTTT.

This clone was detected only once. The chain employs TRBV5-1 and TRBJ1-4; tentative D call: TRBD1 (6 bases). CDR1 SGHRS and CDR2 YFSETQ come from the germline V gene. V was shortened by 4 bases and J by 8 bases, with 21 bases between the two germline ends. The CDR3 has 16 residues. CDR3 loop: CASSRSGSTGNEKLFF. In DNA, the CDR3 is TGCGCCAGCAGCCGATCCGGGAGTACAGGGAACGAAAAACTGTTTTTT.

The chain couples TRBV5-6 to TRBJ1-2; 7 bases are shared with TRBD1. In germline, CDR1 is SGHDT, CDR2 YYEEEE. This CDR3 comprises 14 residues. Trimming removed 5 bases from V and 3 bases from J; junction bases left unmatched: 7. The CDR3 DNA sequence: TGTGCCAGCAGGCCTACCGGGACAGACTATGGCTACACCTTC. The encoded protein is CASRPTGTDYGYTF. Based on the CDR3 plus reference TRBV5-6 and TRBJ1-2, the full variable domain is DAGVTQSPTHLIKTRGQQVTLRCSPKSGHDTVSWYQQALGQGPQFIFQYYEEEERQRGNFPDRFSGHQFPNYSSELNVNALLLGDSALYLCASRPTGTDYGYTFGSGTRLTVV.

This chain joins TRBV9 and TRBJ2-7; 7 bases match TRBD1. The junction had 6 bases not matched to a gene; V was cut back by 3 bases and J by 0 bases. This CDR3 contains 15 residues. Germline V gene lookup returns CDR1 SGDLS and CDR2 YYNGEE. The DNA for the CDR3 is TGTGCCAGCAGCGCCCGGACAGGCGGCTCCTACGAGCAGTACTTC. It specifies CASSARTGGSYEQYF.

The chain couples TRBV10-2 to TRBJ1-3, with D perhaps matching TRBD1 (6 bases). The CDR3 is 14 amino acids. CDR1 and CDR2 from the germline V gene are WSHSY and SAAADI. V dropped 8 bases and J dropped 1 base, with 12 bases sitting between them. The CDR3 spells CASGQTGSGNTIYF. DNA of the CDR3: TGCGCCAGCGGACAGACGGGGTCTGGAAACACCATATATTTT.

This clone is a singleton in its sample. The chain is built from TRBV5-5 and TRBJ2-1; 14 bases match TRBD2. The V gene's germline CDR1 is SGHKS and CDR2 YYEKEE (reference sequence). CDR3 length: 19 residues. V lost 2 bases and J lost 8; bases outside the gene matches: 15. The CDR3 nucleotides are TGTGCCAGCAGCTTCGGACTAGCGGGAGGAACTCTCCCCCGGGATGAGCAGTTCTTC. It is translated as CASSFGLAGGTLPRDEQFF. The variable domain in full, with the rest retrieved from reference TRBV5-5 and TRBJ2-1, is DAGVTQSPTHLIKTRGQQVTLRCSPISGHKSVSWYQQVLGQGPQFIFQYYEKEERGRGNFPDRFSARQFPNYSSELNVNALLLGDSALYLCASSFGLAGGTLPRDEQFFGPGTRLTVL.